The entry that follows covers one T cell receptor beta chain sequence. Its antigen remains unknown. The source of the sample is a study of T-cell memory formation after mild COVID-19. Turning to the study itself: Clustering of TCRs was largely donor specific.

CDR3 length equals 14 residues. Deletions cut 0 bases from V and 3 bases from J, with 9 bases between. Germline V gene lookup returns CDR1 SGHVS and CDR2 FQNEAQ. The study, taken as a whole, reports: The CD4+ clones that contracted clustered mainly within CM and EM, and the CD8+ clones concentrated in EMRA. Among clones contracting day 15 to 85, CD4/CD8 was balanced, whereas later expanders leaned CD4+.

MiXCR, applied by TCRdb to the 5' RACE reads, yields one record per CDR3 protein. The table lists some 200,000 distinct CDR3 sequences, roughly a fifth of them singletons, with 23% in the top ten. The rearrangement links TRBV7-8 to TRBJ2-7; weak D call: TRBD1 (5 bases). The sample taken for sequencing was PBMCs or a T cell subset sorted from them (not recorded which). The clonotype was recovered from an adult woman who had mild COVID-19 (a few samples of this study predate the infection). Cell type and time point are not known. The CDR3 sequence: CASSLAQAVYEQYF. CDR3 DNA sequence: TGTGCCAGCAGCTTAGCACAGGCCGTCTACGAGCAGTACTTC.